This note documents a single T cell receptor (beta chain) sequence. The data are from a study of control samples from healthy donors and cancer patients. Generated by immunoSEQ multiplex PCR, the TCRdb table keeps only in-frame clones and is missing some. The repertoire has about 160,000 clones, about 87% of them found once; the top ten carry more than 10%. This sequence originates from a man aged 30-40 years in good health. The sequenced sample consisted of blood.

CDR3 in amino acids: CASSTLGAGKPQHF. The DNA for the CDR3 is TGTGCCAGTAGTACACTAGGGGCAGGAAAGCCCCAGCATTTT. The chain employs TRBV19 and TRBJ1-5, with D maybe TRBD1 (5 bases). Germline CDR1 LNHDA, CDR2 SQIVND (reference sequence). The V end lost 4 bases, the J end lost 8 bases, and 15 bases lay between the germline ends. The CDR3 loop spans 14 amino acids.